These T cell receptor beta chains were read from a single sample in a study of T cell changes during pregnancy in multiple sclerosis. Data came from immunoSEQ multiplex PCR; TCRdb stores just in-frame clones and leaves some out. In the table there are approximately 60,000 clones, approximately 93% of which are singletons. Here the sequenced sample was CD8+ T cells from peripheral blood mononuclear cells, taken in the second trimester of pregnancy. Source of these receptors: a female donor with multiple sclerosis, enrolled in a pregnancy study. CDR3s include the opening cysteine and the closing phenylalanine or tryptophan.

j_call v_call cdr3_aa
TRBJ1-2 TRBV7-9 CASSFSEQNYGYTF
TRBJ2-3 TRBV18 CASSPPGLAGLSTDTQYF
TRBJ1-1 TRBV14 CASSHFTGERTEAFF
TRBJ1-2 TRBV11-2 CASSLAGGSYGYTF
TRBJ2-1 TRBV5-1 CASSLVGQGYNEQFF
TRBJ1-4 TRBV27 CASSLSRGREKLFF
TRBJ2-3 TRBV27 CASSLGLGLADTQYF
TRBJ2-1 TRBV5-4 CASSFGSSSEQFF
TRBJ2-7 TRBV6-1 CASSEDQGTPYEQYF
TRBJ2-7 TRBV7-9 CASSSTKTRQGAYEQYF
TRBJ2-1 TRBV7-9 CASSWIAGAYNEQFF
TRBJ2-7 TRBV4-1 CASSQGTGTFASYEQYF
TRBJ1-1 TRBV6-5 CAISESGIEAFF